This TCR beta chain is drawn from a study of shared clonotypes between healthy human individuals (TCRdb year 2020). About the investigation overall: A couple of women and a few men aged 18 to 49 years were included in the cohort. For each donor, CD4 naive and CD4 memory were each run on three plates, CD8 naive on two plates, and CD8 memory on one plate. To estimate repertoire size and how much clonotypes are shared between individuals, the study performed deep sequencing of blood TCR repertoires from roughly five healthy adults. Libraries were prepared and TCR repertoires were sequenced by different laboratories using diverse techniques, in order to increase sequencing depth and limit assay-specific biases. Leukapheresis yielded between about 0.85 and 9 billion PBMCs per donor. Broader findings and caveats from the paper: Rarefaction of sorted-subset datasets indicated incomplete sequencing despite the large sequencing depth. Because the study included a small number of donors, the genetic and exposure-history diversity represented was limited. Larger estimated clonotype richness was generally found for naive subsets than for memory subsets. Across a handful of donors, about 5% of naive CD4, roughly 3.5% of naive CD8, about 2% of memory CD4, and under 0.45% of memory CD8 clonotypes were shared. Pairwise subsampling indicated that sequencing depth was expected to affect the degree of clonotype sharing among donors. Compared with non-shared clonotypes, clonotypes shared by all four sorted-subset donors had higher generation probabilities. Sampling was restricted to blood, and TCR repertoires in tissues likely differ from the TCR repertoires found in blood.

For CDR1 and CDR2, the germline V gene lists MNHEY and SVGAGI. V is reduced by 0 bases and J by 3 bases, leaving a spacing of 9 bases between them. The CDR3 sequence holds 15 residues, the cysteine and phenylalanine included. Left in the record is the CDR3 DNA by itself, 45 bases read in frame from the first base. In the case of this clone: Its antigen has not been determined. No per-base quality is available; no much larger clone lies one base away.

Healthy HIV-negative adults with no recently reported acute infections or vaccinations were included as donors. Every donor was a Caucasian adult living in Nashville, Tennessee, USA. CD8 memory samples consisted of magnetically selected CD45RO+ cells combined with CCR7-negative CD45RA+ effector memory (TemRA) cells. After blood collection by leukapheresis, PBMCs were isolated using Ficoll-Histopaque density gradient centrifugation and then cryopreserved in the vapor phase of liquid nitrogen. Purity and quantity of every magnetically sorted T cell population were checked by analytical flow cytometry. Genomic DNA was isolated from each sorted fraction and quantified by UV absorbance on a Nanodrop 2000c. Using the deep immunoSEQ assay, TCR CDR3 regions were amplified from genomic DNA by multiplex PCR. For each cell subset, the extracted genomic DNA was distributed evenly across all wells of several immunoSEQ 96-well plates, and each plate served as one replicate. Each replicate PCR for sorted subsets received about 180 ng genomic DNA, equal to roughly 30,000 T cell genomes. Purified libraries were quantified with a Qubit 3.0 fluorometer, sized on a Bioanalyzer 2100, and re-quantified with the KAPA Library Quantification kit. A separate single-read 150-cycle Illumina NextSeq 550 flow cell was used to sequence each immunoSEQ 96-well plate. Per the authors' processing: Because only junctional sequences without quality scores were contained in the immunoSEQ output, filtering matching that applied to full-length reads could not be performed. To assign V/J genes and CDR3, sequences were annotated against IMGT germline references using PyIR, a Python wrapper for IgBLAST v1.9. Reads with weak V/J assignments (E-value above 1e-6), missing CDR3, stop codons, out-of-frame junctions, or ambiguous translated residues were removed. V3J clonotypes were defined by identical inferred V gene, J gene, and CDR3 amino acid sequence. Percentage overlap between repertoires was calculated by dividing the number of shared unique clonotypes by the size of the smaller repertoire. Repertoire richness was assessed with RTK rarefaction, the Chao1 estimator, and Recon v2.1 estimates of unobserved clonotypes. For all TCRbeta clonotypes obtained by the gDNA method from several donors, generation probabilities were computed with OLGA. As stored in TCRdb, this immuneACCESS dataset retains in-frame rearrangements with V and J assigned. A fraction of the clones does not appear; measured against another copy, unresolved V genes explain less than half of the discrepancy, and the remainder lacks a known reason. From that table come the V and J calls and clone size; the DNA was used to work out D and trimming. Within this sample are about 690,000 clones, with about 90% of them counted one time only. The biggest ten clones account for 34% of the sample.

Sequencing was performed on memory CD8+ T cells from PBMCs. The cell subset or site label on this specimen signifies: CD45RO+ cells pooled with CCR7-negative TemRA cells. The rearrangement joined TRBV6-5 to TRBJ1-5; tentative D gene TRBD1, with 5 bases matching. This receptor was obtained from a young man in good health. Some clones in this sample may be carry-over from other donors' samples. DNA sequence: TGTGCCAGCAGTTACTCGGGGGGTAACAATCAGCCCCAGCATTTT. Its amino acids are CASSYSGGNNQPQHF.